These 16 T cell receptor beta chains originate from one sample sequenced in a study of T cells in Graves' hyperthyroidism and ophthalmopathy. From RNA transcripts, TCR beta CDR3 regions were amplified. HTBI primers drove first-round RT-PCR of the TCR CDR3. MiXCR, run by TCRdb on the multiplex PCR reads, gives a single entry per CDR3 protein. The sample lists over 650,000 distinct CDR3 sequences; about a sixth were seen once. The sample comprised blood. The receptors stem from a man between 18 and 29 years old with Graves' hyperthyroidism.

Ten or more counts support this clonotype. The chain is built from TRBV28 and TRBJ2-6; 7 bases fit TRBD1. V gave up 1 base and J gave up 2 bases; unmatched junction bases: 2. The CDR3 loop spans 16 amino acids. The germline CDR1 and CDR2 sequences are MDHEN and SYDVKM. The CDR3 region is CASSLFRGTGANVLTF. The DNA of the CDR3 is TGTGCCAGCAGTTTATTCAGGGGGACTGGGGCCAACGTCCTGACTTTC. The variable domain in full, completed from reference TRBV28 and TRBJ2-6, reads DVKVTQSSRYLVKRTGEKVFLECVQDMDHENMFWYRQDPGLGLRLIYFSYDVKMKEKGDIPEGYSVSREKKERFSLILESASTNQTSMYLCASSLFRGTGANVLTFGAGSRLTVL.

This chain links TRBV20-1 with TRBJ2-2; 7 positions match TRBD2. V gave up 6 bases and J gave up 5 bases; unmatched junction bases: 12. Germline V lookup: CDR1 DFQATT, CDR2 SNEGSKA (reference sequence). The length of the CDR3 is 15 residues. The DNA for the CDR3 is TGCAGTGCCAACGGCGGGAGCGCAGGGACCGGGGAGCTGTTTTTT. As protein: CSANGGSAGTGELFF.

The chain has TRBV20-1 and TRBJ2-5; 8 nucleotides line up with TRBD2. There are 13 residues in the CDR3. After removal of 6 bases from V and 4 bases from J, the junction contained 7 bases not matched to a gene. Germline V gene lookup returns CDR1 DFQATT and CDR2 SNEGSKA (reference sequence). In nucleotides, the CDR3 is TGCAGTGCCTTGGGCAGCGGGAGAGAGACCCAGTACTTC. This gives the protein CSALGSGRETQYF.

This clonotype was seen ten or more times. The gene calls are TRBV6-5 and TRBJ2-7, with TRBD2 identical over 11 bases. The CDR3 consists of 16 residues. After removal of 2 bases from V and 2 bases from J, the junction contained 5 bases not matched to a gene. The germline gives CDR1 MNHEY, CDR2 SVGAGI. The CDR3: CASSYLPGLAAYEQYF. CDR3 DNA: TGTGCCAGCAGTTACCTTCCGGGACTAGCGGCCTACGAGCAGTACTTC.

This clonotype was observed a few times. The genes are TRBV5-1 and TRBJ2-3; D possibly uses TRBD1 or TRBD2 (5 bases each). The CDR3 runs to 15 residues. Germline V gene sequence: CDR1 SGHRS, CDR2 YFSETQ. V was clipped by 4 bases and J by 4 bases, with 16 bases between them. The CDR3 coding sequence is TGCGCCAGCAGCCTAGAGGGGCACTTTCCAGATACGCAGTATTTT. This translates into CASSLEGHFPDTQYF.

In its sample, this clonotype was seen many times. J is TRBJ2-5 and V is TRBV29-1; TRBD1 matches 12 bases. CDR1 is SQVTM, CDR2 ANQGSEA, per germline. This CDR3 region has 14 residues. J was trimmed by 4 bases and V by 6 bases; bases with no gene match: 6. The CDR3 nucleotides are TGCAGCGTCTCCGGGACAGGGGGCCGAGAGACCCAGTACTTC. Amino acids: CSVSGTGGRETQYF.

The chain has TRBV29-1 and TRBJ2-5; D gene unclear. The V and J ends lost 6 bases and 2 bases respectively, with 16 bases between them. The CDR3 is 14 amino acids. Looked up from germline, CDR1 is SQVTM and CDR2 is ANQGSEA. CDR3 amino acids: CSVSEGPLQETQYF. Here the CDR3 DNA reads TGCAGCGTGTCCGAAGGGCCCCTTCAAGAGACCCAGTACTTC.

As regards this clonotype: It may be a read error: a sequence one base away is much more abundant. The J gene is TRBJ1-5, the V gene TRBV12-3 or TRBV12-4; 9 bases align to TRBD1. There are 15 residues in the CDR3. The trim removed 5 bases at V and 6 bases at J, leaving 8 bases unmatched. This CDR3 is CASSPTTGGLQPQHF. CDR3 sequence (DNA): TGTGCCAGCAGTCCAACCACAGGGGGCCTTCAGCCCCAGCATTTT.

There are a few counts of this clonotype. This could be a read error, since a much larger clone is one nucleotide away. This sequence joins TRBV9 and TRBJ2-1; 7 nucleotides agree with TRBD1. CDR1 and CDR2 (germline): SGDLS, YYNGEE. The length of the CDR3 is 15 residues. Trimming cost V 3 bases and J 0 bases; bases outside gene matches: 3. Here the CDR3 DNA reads TGTGCCAGCAGCGCGACAGGGAGCTCCTACAATGAGCAGTTCTTC. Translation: CASSATGSSYNEQFF.

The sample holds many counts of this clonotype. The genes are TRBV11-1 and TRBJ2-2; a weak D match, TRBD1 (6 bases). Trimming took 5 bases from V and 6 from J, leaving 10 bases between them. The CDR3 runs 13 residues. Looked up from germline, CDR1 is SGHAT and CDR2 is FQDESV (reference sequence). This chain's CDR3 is CASSPAGAGELFF. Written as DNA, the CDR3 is TGTGCCAGCAGCCCTGCAGGGGCCGGGGAGCTGTTTTTT.

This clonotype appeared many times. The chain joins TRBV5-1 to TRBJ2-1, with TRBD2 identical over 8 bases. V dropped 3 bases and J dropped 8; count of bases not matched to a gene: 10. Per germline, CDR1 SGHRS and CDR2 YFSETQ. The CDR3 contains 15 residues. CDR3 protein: CASSYGTRNLDEQFF. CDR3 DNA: TGCGCCAGCAGCTACGGGACTAGGAATCTCGATGAGCAGTTCTTC.

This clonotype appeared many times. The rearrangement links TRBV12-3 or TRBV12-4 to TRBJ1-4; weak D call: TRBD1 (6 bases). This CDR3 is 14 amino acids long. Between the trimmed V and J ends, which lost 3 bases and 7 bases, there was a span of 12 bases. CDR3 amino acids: CASSFRQGIEKLFF. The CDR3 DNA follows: TGTGCCAGCAGTTTTCGGCAGGGGATTGAAAAACTGTTTTTT.

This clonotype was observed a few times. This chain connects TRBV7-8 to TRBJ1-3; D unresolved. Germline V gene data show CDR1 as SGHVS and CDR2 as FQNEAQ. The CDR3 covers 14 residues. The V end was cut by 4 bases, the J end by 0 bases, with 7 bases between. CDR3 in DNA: TGTGCCAGCAGCTATCTTACCTCTGGAAACACCATATATTTT. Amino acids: CASSYLTSGNTIYF.

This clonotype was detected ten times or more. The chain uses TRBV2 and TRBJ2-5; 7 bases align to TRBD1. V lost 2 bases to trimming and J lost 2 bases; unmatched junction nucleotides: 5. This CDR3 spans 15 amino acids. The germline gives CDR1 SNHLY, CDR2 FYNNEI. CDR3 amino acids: CASSERDRLQETQYF. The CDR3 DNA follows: TGTGCCAGCAGTGAACGGGACAGACTACAAGAGACCCAGTACTTC.

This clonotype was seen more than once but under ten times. CDR3 loop: CASSEGWQGIADTQYF. As DNA, the CDR3 is TGTGCCAGCAGTGAAGGGTGGCAGGGGATCGCAGATACGCAGTATTTT. The J gene is TRBJ2-3, the V gene TRBV6-1, with TRBD1 as a possible D gene (6 bases). V dropped 1 base and J dropped 4 bases, with 15 bases sitting between them. The V gene's germline CDR1 is MNHNS and CDR2 SASEGT. The CDR3 runs 16 residues.

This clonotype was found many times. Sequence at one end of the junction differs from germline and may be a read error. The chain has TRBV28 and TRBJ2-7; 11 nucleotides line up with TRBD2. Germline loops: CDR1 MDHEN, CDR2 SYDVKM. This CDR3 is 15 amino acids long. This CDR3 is CASSSSGRPSYEQYF. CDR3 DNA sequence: TGCGCCAGCAGTTCTAGCGGGAGGCCCTCCTACGAGCAGTACTTC.